A single T cell receptor (beta chain) is shown here with its context. No antigen is known for it. The CDR3 is 15 amino acids. From germline, CDR1 is SGHNT and CDR2 YYREEE (reference sequence). The V and J ends lost 6 bases and 2 bases respectively, with 15 bases between them. The PCR made use of 60 Vbeta and 13 Jbeta primers. Produced via immunoSEQ multiplex PCR; TCRdb's table is partial and in-frame only. The sample includes some 150,000 clones, about 80% of them seen just once. The data stem from a study of cytomegalovirus exposure and HLA in healthy donors. The study's findings and limits: Exclusion as indistinguishable affected some V segments, including TRBV6-2 and TRBV6-3. Some public TCRs appeared in many individuals, while most sequences were rare.

Material: PBMCs. This receptor was identified in a woman between 45 and 65 years old in good health and CMV-seronegative. This rearrangement joins TRBV5-4 to TRBJ1-3; D is possibly TRBD1 (6 bases). CDR3: CASNIGGTPGNTIYF. CDR3 nucleotide sequence: TGTGCCAGCAACATAGGGGGTACTCCTGGAAACACCATATATTTT.